The next 4 T cell receptor beta chains were all read from a single sample in a study of cytomegalovirus exposure and HLA in healthy donors. Researchers ran the PCR with 60 Vbeta and 13 Jbeta primers. Clones were read by immunoSEQ multiplex PCR, and TCRdb kept only the in-frame ones, dropping some. This sample has approximately 110,000 clones, with approximately 80% found just once. The specimen sequenced was PBMCs. Every receptor here comes from a female donor in good health and CMV-seropositive.

The V call is TRBV6-5, the J call TRBJ2-2; TRBD1 might be the D (6 bases). Trimming removed 0 bases at V and 3 bases at J, with 11 bases between. Germline V CDR1 and CDR2: MNHEY, SVGAGI. The length of the CDR3 is 16 residues. CDR3 nucleotide sequence: TGTGCCAGCAGTTACTCCGACAGGACCTACACCGGGGAGCTGTTTTTT. Protein sequence: CASSYSDRTYTGELFF.

This clone was seen a handful of times. V is TRBV5-4 and J is TRBJ2-5, with D possibly being TRBD2 (5 bases). Trimming pared 4 bases from V and 1 base from J, leaving 11 bases between. Germline V gene sequence: CDR1 SGHNT, CDR2 YYREEE (reference sequence). The CDR3 is 14 amino acids. The CDR3 protein is CASSTGSFQETQYF. In DNA form, the CDR3 reads TGTGCCAGCAGCACTGGGAGCTTCCAAGAGACCCAGTACTTC.

The V and J genes are TRBV6-5 and TRBJ2-7; 8 bases align to TRBD2. This CDR3 comprises 14 residues. CDR1 is MNHEY, CDR2 SVGAGI, per germline. J was trimmed by 4 bases and V by 6 bases; bases with no gene match: 8. The CDR3 nucleotides read TGTGCCAGCAGAGACCGGGGGGGTCGGTACGAGCAGTACTTC. Its translation is CASRDRGGRYEQYF.

The J gene is TRBJ2-7, the V gene TRBV5-1; TRBD1 agrees at 8 bases. V shed 2 bases and J 7 bases; nucleotides not matched to a gene: 8. CDR3 size: 14 residues. Germline lookup yields CDR1 SGHRS and CDR2 YFSETQ. The CDR3 region is CASSFQDRDREQYF. In DNA, the CDR3 is TGCGCCAGCAGCTTTCAGGACAGGGATAGGGAGCAGTACTTC.